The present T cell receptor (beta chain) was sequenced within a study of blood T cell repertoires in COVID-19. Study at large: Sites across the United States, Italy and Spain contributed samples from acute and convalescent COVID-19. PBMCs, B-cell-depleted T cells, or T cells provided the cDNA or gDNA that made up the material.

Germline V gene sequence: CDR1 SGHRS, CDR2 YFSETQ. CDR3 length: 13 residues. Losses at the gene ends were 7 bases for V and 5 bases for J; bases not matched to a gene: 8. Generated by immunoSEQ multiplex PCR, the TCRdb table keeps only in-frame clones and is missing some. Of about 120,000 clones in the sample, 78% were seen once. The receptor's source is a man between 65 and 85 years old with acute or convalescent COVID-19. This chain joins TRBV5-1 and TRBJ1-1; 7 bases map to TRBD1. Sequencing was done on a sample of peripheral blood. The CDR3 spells CASRPPGGTEAFF. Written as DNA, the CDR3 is TGCGCCAGCCGGCCCCCAGGGGGGACTGAAGCTTTCTTT. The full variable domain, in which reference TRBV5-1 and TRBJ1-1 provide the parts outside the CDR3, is KAGVTQTPRYLIKTRGQQVTLSCSPISGHRSVSWYQQTPGQGLQFLFEYFSETQRNKGNFPGRFSGRQFSNSRSEMNVSTLELGDSALYLCASRPPGGTEAFFGQGTRLTVV.